This T cell receptor (beta chain) was sequenced in a study of Graves' ophthalmopathy and Graves' hyperthyroidism. Study-wide results and limits: For predicting ophthalmopathy progression, the model had 60% to 71% sensitivity and 72.22% specificity.

This clonotype came up once. Its antigen is as yet unknown. Given a much more abundant clone one base away, this may be a read error. The germline gives CDR1 SGHDN, CDR2 FVKESK. The CDR3 contains 15 residues. Using RNA transcripts, the TCR beta CDR3 regions were amplified. The first round was an RT-PCR with HTBI primers, and the second round was a multiplex PCR. A single record per CDR3 protein comes from TCRdb applying MiXCR to the multiplex PCR reads. The table includes around 1.1 million distinct CDR3 sequences, 35% to 40% detected once. The sequence came from an adult man with Graves' hyperthyroidism. Sequencing used peripheral blood or thyroid tissue (not recorded which). V usage is TRBV14 and J usage is TRBJ1-1; D is possibly TRBD1 (5 bases). CDR3 coding DNA: TGTGCCATCAGCCAAGTGGGGGGAATGAACACTGAAGCTTTCTTT. This translates into CAISQVGGMNTEAFF.